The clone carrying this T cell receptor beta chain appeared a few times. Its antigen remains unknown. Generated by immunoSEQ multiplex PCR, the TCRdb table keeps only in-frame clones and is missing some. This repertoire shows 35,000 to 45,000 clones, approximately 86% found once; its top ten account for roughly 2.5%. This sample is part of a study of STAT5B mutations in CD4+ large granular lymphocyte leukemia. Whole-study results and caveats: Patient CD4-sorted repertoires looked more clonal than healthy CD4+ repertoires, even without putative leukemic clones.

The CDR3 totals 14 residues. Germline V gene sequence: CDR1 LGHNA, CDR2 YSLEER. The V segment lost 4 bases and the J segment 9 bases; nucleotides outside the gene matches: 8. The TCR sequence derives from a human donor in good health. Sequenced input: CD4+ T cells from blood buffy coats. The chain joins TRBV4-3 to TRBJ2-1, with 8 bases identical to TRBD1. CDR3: CASSRQGSDGEQFF. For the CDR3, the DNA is TGCGCCAGCAGCCGACAGGGGTCCGATGGTGAGCAGTTCTTC.